This TCR beta chain was identified during a study of Tregs in tolerant kidney transplant recipients. In the study overall: CD4+CD25+CD127- cells came from approximately three-day belatacept mixed lymphocyte reactions, some with approximately five-day graft donor restimulation. Recipient cells were told from donor cells by antibody staining. Broader study findings: The small number of patients limits these findings pending further validation. Tregs expanded with activated donor B cells seemed most donor-specific.

Clones were sequenced by immunoSEQ multiplex PCR, and TCRdb holds only the in-frame ones, with some missing. In the table there are roughly 40,000 clones, over 95% of which are singletons. This CDR3 has 15 residues. Germline lookup yields CDR1 MNHEY and CDR2 SVGAGI. With V trimmed by 2 bases and J by 4 bases, 4 bases remained unmatched. To note about this clone: The antigen is undetermined.

The TCR sequence derives from a human donor in good health. Sequenced: Tregs from blood cultured with allogeneic cells. This chain joins TRBV6-5 and TRBJ2-1, with 8 bases matching TRBD1. The DNA of the CDR3 is TGTGCCAGCAGTTACGACAGGGGAAGGTACAATGAGCAGTTCTTC. This encodes CASSYDRGRYNEQFF.